Listed here are 20 T cell receptor beta chains from one sample, sequenced in a study of cytomegalovirus exposure and HLA in healthy donors. PCR was performed using 60 Vbeta and 13 Jbeta primers. Only in-frame clones appear in the TCRdb table, and some are missing; sequencing was by immunoSEQ multiplex PCR. The sample has approximately 190,000 clones; about 79% are singletons. Sequenced: PBMCs. The origin of the receptors is a boy between 2 and 10 years old in good health and CMV-seronegative.

The V and J genes are TRBV2 and TRBJ2-7; perhaps TRBD1 as D (6 bases). CDR1 is SNHLY, CDR2 FYNNEI, per germline. Trimming shortened V by 6 bases and J by 2 bases, and 17 bases separated the two germline ends. This CDR3 has 15 amino acids. The CDR3 sequence is CASRGVGHLPYEQYF. The CDR3 nucleotides are TGTGCCAGCAGGGGGGTGGGACATCTCCCCTACGAGCAGTACTTC.

The chain links TRBV2 to TRBJ2-3, with no clear D. CDR1 SNHLY and CDR2 FYNNEI come from the germline V gene. The CDR3 length is 13 residues. V was clipped by 7 bases and J by 0 bases, with 8 bases between them. The DNA for the CDR3 is TGTGCCAGCACGCCCGGGAGCACAGATACGCAGTATTTT. This codes for CASTPGSTDTQYF. Filled out from reference TRBV2 and TRBJ2-3, the complete variable domain reads EPEVTQTPSHQVTQMGQEVILRCVPISNHLYFYWYRQILGQKVEFLVSFYNNEISEKSEIFDDQFSVERPDGSNFTLKIRSTKLEDSAMYFCASTPGSTDTQYFGPGTRLTVL.

A remark on this clone: One end of the junction does not line up with germline, which may come from a read error. This chain joins TRBV7-7 and TRBJ2-5, with TRBD2 identical over 7 bases. This CDR3 is 16 amino acids long. From germline, CDR1 is SSHAT and CDR2 FNYEAQ (reference sequence). This chain's CDR3 is CASSPRLARLWETQYF. The CDR3 coding sequence is TGTGCTAGCAGCCCAAGACTAGCCAGGTTATGGGAGACCCAGTACTTC. Filled out from reference TRBV7-7 and TRBJ2-5, the complete variable domain reads GAGVSQSPRYKVTKRGQDVTLRCDPISSHATLYWYQQALGQGPEFLTYFNYEAQPDKSGLPSDRFSAERPEGSISTLTIQRTEQRDSAMYRCASSPRLARLWETQYFGPGTRLLVL.

V is TRBV7-2 and J is TRBJ1-1; D is possibly TRBD1 (6 bases). The V end lost 1 base, the J end lost 1 base, and 7 bases lay between the germline ends. The V gene's germline CDR1 is SGHTA and CDR2 FQGNSA. The CDR3 runs 14 residues. In DNA, the CDR3 is TGTGCCAGCAGCTTAGGCAGGGGGAACACTGAAGCTTTCTTT. This gives the protein CASSLGRGNTEAFF.

The V call is TRBV19, the J call TRBJ2-3; D may be TRBD2 (7 bases). Germline-derived CDR1 and CDR2 are LNHDA and SQIVND (reference sequence). CDR3 length: 15 residues. The germline V and J ends were trimmed by 3 bases and 5 bases, with 15 bases remaining between them. The CDR3, as DNA: TGTGCCAGTAGTATTTGGGGGGGCCGGGGAGATACGCAGTATTTT. Its protein product is CASSIWGGRGDTQYF.

This rearrangement joins TRBV6-5 to TRBJ1-2; D gene uncertain. With 0 bases removed from V and 0 bases from J, the gap between germline ends came to 11 bases. The CDR3 loop spans 16 amino acids. Looked up from germline, CDR1 is MNHEY and CDR2 is SVGAGI. CDR3 amino acids: CASSYSTAMANYGYTF. The CDR3 DNA follows: TGTGCCAGCAGTTACTCGACTGCCATGGCTAACTATGGCTACACCTTC.

The chain uses TRBV19 and TRBJ2-4; weak D call: TRBD1 (5 bases). The CDR3 extends over 14 amino acids. Germline lookup yields CDR1 LNHDA and CDR2 SQIVND (reference sequence). The V end lost 5 bases, the J end lost 2 bases, and 10 bases lay between the germline ends. The CDR3 is CASSPRVTKNIQYF. The CDR3 DNA follows: TGTGCCAGTAGTCCCAGGGTAACCAAAAACATTCAGTACTTC.

This chain uses TRBV6-5 with TRBJ1-1; D perhaps matches TRBD1 (6 bases). Deletions cut 6 bases from V and 6 bases from J, with 14 bases between. CDR3 length equals 13 residues. The germline V gene encodes CDR1 MNHEY and CDR2 SVGAGI. The CDR3 coding sequence is TGTGCCAGCAGAGAAACAGGGATACCTGAAGCTTTCTTT. It translates to CASRETGIPEAFF.

CDR3 in amino acids: CASSPTGTVSDGYTF. CDR3 nucleotides: TGTGCCAGCAGCCCAACTGGGACAGTTAGCGATGGCTACACCTTC. The chain recombines TRBV7-9 with TRBJ1-2; 7 positions agree with TRBD1. Looked up from germline, CDR1 is SEHNR and CDR2 is FQNEAQ (reference sequence). Trimming took 5 bases from V and 6 from J; bases not matched to a gene: 12. This CDR3 spans 15 amino acids.

The chain employs TRBV7-3 and TRBJ2-3; the D is unclear. The CDR3 totals 14 residues. The V gene's germline CDR1 is SGHTA and CDR2 FQGTGA. Between the trimmed V and J ends, which lost 7 bases and 5 bases, there was a span of 16 bases. This CDR3 reads CASTVRSFKDTQYF. CDR3 nucleotide sequence: TGTGCCAGCACCGTCCGTAGCTTTAAAGATACGCAGTATTTT.

The CDR3 region is CASRDRAKGEGSNQPQHF. The CDR3 DNA follows: TGTGCCAGCAGAGACCGGGCTAAGGGGGAAGGGAGCAATCAGCCCCAGCATTTT. The genes are TRBV5-7 and TRBJ1-5; possibly TRBD1 for D (6 bases). TRBV5-7 is marked as an open reading frame, function uncertain. The CDR3 consists of 18 residues. V dropped 5 bases and J dropped 1 base, with 22 bases sitting between them.

This clone turned up a few times. The junction does not match germline at one end; this may be a read error. The J gene is TRBJ1-2, the V gene TRBV5-5; the D is unclear. CDR1 is SGHKS and CDR2 is YYEKEE in the germline V gene (reference sequence). The CDR3 runs to 16 residues. This chain's CDR3 is CASSLVWAAPYPTFRF. The CDR3 coding sequence is TGTGCCAGCAGCTTGGTCTGGGCCGCCCCATACCCGACATTCCGCTTC.

This rearrangement joins TRBV2 to TRBJ1-5; D unclear. The germline gives CDR1 SNHLY, CDR2 FYNNEI. V lost 9 bases and J lost 1, with 10 bases in between. The CDR3 is made up of 13 amino acids. The CDR3 DNA is TGTGCCAGTAGAGTCGAGAGCAATCAGCCCCAGCATTTT. The encoded protein is CASRVESNQPQHF.

The genes are TRBV11-2 and TRBJ1-6, with D possibly being TRBD1 (6 bases). Trimming pared 8 bases from V and 9 bases from J, leaving 14 bases between. CDR3 length: 13 amino acids. In germline, CDR1 is SGHAT, CDR2 FQNNGV. The CDR3 DNA follows: TGTGCCAGCGAGGGGGACGGGATTTCACCCCTCCACTTT. This sequence encodes CASEGDGISPLHF.

The rearrangement joins TRBV4-2 to TRBJ2-7; 11 positions agree with TRBD2. The germline V gene encodes CDR1 LGHNA and CDR2 YNFKEQ. J was trimmed by 2 bases and V by 0 bases; bases with no gene match: 0. The CDR3 length is 15 residues. CDR3 sequence: CASSQDSGGAYEQYF. CDR3 nucleotide sequence: TGTGCCAGCAGCCAAGATAGCGGGGGGGCCTACGAGCAGTACTTC.

The genes are TRBV25-1 and TRBJ1-1, with TRBD1 identical over 7 bases. V shed 0 bases, J shed 5 bases, and the junction held 6 bases outside the gene matches. There are 15 residues in the CDR3. Per germline, CDR1 MGHDK and CDR2 SYGVNS. This chain's CDR3 is CASSEYIDRETEAFF. Written as DNA, the CDR3 is TGTGCCAGCAGTGAATATATAGACAGGGAAACTGAAGCTTTCTTT. The entire variable domain, with the rest obtained from reference TRBV25-1 and TRBJ1-1, is as follows: EADIYQTPRYLVIGTGKKITLECSQTMGHDKMYWYQQDPGMELHLIHYSYGVNSTEKGDLSSESTVSRIRTEHFPLTLESARPSHTSQYLCASSEYIDRETEAFFGQGTRLTVV.

This chain links TRBV10-1 with TRBJ2-7, with 8 bases matching TRBD1. The CDR3 sequence is 14 residues long. V was pared by 2 bases and J by 0 bases, with 0 bases of the junction left unmatched. CDR1 and CDR2 from the germline V gene are WNHNN and SYGVQD (reference sequence). CDR3 sequence reads: CASSEGTGSYEQYF. The CDR3 DNA is TGCGCCAGCAGTGAGGGGACAGGCTCCTACGAGCAGTACTTC.

There are a few counts of this clone. V gene TRBV6-1 combines with J gene TRBJ2-5; TRBD1 matches at 7 bases. Unmatched junction bases numbered 5, after V lost 6 bases and J lost 1 base. CDR1 is MNHNS and CDR2 is SASEGT in the germline V gene. This CDR3 region has 14 residues. In DNA, the CDR3 is TGTGCCAGCAGCGTGGGACAGATCCAAGAGACCCAGTACTTC. Translated, it gives CASSVGQIQETQYF.

This clone was counted a single time. V usage is TRBV13 and J usage is TRBJ2-3; D perhaps matches TRBD1 (6 bases). There are 15 residues in the CDR3. Germline V gene data show CDR1 as PRHDT and CDR2 as FYEKMQ (reference sequence). Trimming removed 2 bases at V and 3 bases at J, with 12 bases between. The CDR3 here is CASSLRRQGTDTQYF. In DNA form, the CDR3 reads TGTGCCAGCAGCTTACGTCGGCAGGGGACAGATACGCAGTATTTT.

The chain is built from TRBV9 and TRBJ1-2; D is perhaps TRBD1 (6 bases). The V gene's germline CDR1 is SGDLS and CDR2 YYNGEE. The CDR3 contains 14 residues. V was cut by 3 bases and J by 7 bases, with 16 bases left in between. As DNA, the CDR3 is TGTGCCAGCAGCGCGGACTTGACAGGATCTGGCTACACCTTC. This codes for CASSADLTGSGYTF. Drawing the rest from reference TRBV9 and TRBJ1-2, the complete variable domain is DSGVTQTPKHLITATGQRVTLRCSPRSGDLSVYWYQQSLDQGLQFLIQYYNGEERAKGNILERFSAQQFPDLHSELNLSSLELGDSALYFCASSADLTGSGYTFGSGTRLTVV.